The count of the clone carrying this TCR beta chain is one. Its antigen is as yet unknown. The data were taken from a study of glioma-infiltrating T cells. Germline assignment: CDR1 LGHNA and CDR2 YSLEER. This CDR3 is built from 16 residues. J was trimmed by 6 bases and V by 0 bases; bases with no gene match: 7. Points from the study as a whole: Tissue and blood shared very few CDR3 sequences. Tissue-blood divergence was below expectation in non-neoplastic patients, above in gliomas.

Using RNA template, CDR3s of TCR alpha and beta were amplified with iRepertoire arm-PCR. Input was roughly 85-450 ng of tissue mRNA or PBMC total RNA. TCRdb recomputed calls from the multiplex PCR reads with MiXCR, one row per CDR3 protein. The data show over 100,000 distinct CDR3 sequences, with around 25% seen just once and 35% held by the top ten. The sample taken for sequencing was glioma tissue, nonneoplastic brain tissue, or PBMCs (not recorded which). V usage is TRBV4-3 and J usage is TRBJ2-2; 7 bases fit TRBD2. The TCR was taken from a human donor with low-grade glioma or glioblastoma, undergoing nonglioma brain surgery, or in good health (not recorded which). CDR3 sequence reads: CASSQEVTSDAGELFF. The CDR3 bases are TGCGCCAGCAGCCAAGAAGTAACTAGCGACGCCGGGGAGCTGTTTTTT.